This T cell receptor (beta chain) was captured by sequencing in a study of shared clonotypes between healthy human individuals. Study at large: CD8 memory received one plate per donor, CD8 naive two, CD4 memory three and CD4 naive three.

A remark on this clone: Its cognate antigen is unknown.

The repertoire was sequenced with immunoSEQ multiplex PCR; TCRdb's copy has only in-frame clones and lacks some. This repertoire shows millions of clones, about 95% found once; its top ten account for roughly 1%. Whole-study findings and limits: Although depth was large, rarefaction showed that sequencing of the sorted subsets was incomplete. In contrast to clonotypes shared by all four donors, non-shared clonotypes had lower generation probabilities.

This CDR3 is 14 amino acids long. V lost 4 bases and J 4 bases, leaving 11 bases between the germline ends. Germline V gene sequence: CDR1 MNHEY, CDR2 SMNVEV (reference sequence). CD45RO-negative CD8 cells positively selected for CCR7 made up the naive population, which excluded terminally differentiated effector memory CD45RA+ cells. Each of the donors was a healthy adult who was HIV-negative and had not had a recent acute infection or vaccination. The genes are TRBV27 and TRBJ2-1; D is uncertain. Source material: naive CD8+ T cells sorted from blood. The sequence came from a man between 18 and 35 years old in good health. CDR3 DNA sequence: TGTGCCAGCAGTTCGGTCGACCCATACAATGAGCAGTTCTTC. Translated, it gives CASSSVDPYNEQFF.